This TCR beta chain was observed in a study of graft-versus-host responses after intestinal transplantation. Study in general: Multivisceral, liver-intestinal, or isolated intestinal grafts were transplanted into recipients.

In this sample, this clone turned up once. No antigen is known for it. Sequenced by immunoSEQ multiplex PCR; TCRdb stores in-frame clones only, minus some. The sample carries tens of thousands of clones, more than 80% recorded once. General observations from the study: GvH clones appeared in recipient marrow, some first in ileum or blood. Among circulating GvH clones, peak levels were associated with early post-transplant declines in HvG clones.

The length of the CDR3 is 14 residues. The germline gives CDR1 MDHEN, CDR2 SYDVKM. V shed 3 bases and J 1 base; nucleotides not matched to a gene: 2. The receptor was derived from a human donor who received an intestinal transplant. Sequencing was performed on unstimulated CD8+ T cells sorted from spleen or lymph node cells, taken before intestinal transplant. V and J are TRBV28 and TRBJ1-1, with 7 bases aligning to TRBD1. This CDR3 is CASSLGQWNTEAFF. CDR3 nucleotide sequence: TGTGCCAGCAGTTTGGGACAGTGGAACACTGAAGCTTTCTTT.